This entry is about one T cell receptor beta chain. Its antigen is unidentified. The repertoire was sequenced with immunoSEQ multiplex PCR; TCRdb's copy has only in-frame clones and lacks some. The sample holds roughly 100,000 clones, roughly 90% seen once. The data stem from a study of T cell responses to AZD1222 COVID-19 vaccine. Study-level information: Researchers grouped second doses given at about 4 or about 12 weeks into one pool.

General observations from the study: At baseline, seropositivity was found in only a handful of AZD1222 recipients. Dominant CD4 TCR responses targeted spike regions 160-218 and 743-854.

Trimming removed 5 bases at V and 6 bases at J, with 11 bases between. The V gene's germline CDR1 is SGHTA and CDR2 FQGNSA. The CDR3 sequence is 13 residues long. Specimen: peripheral blood, collected on day 0 of AZD1222 vaccination. The V gene is TRBV7-2, the J gene TRBJ2-1; D gene unclear. The source is an adult in good health. CDR3 bases: TGTGCCAGCAGCCTGTCCCCAGGCAATGAGCAGTTCTTC. Its protein product is CASSLSPGNEQFF.